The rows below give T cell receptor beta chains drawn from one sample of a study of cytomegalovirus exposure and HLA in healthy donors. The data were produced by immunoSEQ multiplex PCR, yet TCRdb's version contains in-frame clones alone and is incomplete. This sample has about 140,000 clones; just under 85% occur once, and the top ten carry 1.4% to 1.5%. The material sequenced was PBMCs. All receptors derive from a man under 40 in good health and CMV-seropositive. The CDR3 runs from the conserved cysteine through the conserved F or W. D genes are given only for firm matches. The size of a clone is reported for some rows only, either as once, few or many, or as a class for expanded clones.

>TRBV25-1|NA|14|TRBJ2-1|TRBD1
TGTGCCAGCAGCGGGGACAGGGAGGACAATGAGCAGTTCTTC
CASSGDREDNEQFF
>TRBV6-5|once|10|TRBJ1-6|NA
TGTGCCAGCACCCCGGACATTTGCCCTTTT
CASTPDICPF
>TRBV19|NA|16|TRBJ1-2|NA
TGTGCCAGTAGTATGGGGACTGAACGACCTAACTATGGCTACACCTTC
CASSMGTERPNYGYTF
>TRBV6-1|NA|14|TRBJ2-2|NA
TGTGCCACTCCGGGACACACGAACACCGGGGAGCTGTTTTTT
CATPGHTNTGELFF
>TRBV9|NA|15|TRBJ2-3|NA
TGTGCCAGCACTCTGACTAGTTTGGTGTCAGATACGCAGTATTTT
CASTLTSLVSDTQYF
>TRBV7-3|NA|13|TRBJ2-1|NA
TGTGCCAGCAGCCGCCTGACTGCCCATGAGCAGTTCTTC
CASSRLTAHEQFF
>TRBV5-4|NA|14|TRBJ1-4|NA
TGTGCCAGCAGTCCGGGGGGGAATAATGAAAAACTGTTTTTT
CASSPGGNNEKLFF
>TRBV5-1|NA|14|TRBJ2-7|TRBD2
TGCGCCAGCAGCCGACGGGGGGGCGGATACGAGCAGTACTTC
CASSRRGGGYEQYF
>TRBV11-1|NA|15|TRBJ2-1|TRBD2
TGTGCCAGCAGCGCACTAGCGGGGGGGCAAGGTGAGCAGTTCTTC
CASSALAGGQGEQFF
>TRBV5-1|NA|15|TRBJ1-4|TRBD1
TGCGCCAGCAGCCCTGACAGGGCTTCTAATGAAAAACTGTTTTTT
CASSPDRASNEKLFF
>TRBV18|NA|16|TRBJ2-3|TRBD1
TGTGCCAGCTCACCACCGAGACAGGGGCTGACAGATACGCAGTATTTT
CASSPPRQGLTDTQYF
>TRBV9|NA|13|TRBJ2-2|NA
TGTGCCAGCAGCGTGGCAGGGTACGGGGAGCTGTTTTTT
CASSVAGYGELFF
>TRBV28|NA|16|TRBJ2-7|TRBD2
TGTGCCAGCAGTTTATGGGGGGGGGAGTACGGGTACGAGCAGTACTTC
CASSLWGGEYGYEQYF
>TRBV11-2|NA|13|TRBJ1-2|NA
TGTGCCAGCAGCTTGGGCAGAGGGTCTGGCTACACCTTC
CASSLGRGSGYTF
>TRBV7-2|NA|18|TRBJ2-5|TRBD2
TGTGCCAGCAGCGCCTGGAAACTAGCGGGAGGCCTCCAAGAGACCCAGTACTTC
CASSAWKLAGGLQETQYF
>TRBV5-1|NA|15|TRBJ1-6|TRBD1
TGCGCCAGCAGCTTGGCGAGGGGGCCTACTTCACCCCTCCACTTT
CASSLARGPTSPLHF
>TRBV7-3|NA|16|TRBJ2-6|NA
TGTGCCAGCAGCTTAGAGAGGGACTCTGGGGCCAACGTCCTGACTTTC
CASSLERDSGANVLTF
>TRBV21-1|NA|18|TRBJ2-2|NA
TGTGCCAGCAGCAAAGCGCACGGCGGATGCGCGAACACCGGGGAGCTGTTTTTT
CASSKAHGGCANTGELFF
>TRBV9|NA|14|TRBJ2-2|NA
TGTGCCAGCAGCCCTCACATCGACAGCGGGGAGCTGTTTTTT
CASSPHIDSGELFF
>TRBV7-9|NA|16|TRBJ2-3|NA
TGTGCCAGCAGCCCCGTCTCGCAGGCCCGGGGAGATACGCAGTATTTT
CASSPVSQARGDTQYF
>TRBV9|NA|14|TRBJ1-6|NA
TGTGCCAGCAGCCCGCGACTAAATAATTCACCCCTCCACTTT
CASSPRLNNSPLHF
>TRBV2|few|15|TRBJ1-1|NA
TGTGCCAGCAGTGTGACAGGAGGTCGGTATACTGAAGCTTTCTTT
CASSVTGGRYTEAFF
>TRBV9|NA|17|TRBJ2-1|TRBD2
TGTGCCAGCAGCCCCTTTGGGGTTAGCGGGGGGGCACTTGAGCAGTTCTTC
CASSPFGVSGGALEQFF
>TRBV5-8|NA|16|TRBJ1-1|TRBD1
TGTGCCAGCAGCCCTAAGACAGGGTCCCCGAACACTGAAGCTTTCTTT
CASSPKTGSPNTEAFF
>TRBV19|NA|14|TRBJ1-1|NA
TGTGCCAGTACCCTAAGGGGGGGCCCTAGGGAAGCTTTCTTT
CASTLRGGPREAFF
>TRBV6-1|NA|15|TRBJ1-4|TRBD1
TGTGCCAGCAGTGTCTACAGGGGAGAAGAGGGAAAACTGTTTTTT
CASSVYRGEEGKLFF
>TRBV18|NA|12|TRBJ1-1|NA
TGTGCCAGCTCACCAACTCGCGAGGGAGCTTTCTTT
CASSPTREGAFF
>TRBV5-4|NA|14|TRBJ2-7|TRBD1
TGTGCCAGCAGCCTGGACAGGGGCGCTGGGGAGCAGTACTTC
CASSLDRGAGEQYF